This T cell receptor beta chain was identified in a study of Graves' ophthalmopathy and Graves' hyperthyroidism. Amplification of the TCR beta CDR3 regions used RNA transcripts (as template). RT-PCR was first run with HTBI primers, then multiplex PCR in a second round. TCRdb used MiXCR to reprocess the multiplex PCR reads, holding one entry per CDR3 protein. Of hundreds of thousands of distinct CDR3 sequences listed, roughly 21% are singletons. This clonotype showed up many times. From fresh peripheral blood, over 9 ml in volume, the PBMCs were obtained. Material for sequencing was peripheral blood. The TCR comes from a woman between 18 and 29 years old with stable Graves' hyperthyroidism.

CDR3 amino acids: CASSKRTANYGYTF. The CDR3 DNA reads TGTGCCAGCAGCAAGAGGACAGCTAACTATGGCTACACCTTC. This sequence joins TRBV7-9 and TRBJ1-2; tentative D call: TRBD1 (6 bases). V was trimmed by 5 bases and J by 0 bases, leaving 10 bases between them. This CDR3 is 14 amino acids long. Per germline, CDR1 SEHNR and CDR2 FQNEAQ (reference sequence).